Described below is a single T cell receptor beta chain sequence and its context. In this sample, this clonotype turned up many times. No antigen is known for it. It has no much larger one-base neighbor in the sample; base qualities were not kept. This record belongs to a study of response to subunit inactivated influenza vaccine (dated by TCRdb to 2016 to 2019). A note on the overall study: The study used deep quantitative T cell receptor repertoire profiling to track responses to a trivalent subunit inactivated influenza vaccine.

CDR1 and CDR2 are read off the germline V gene as LGHNA and YSLEER. Germline trimming: 0 bases from V, 2 bases from J; junction bases outside gene matches: 4. Spanning cysteine to phenylalanine, the CDR3 consists of 15 amino acids. This entry keeps only the CDR3 DNA: 45 bases, framed from base 1. Here is what the overall study found, with its caveats: It was suggested by the authors that each seasonal influenza vaccination may recruit only a limited number of new T cells.

The receptor library was made with RT-PCR. These reads were obtained on an Illumina HiSeq 2500. The public sequencing data were trimmed at Q25 with fastp and processed into clonotypes with MiXCR by TCRdb, which kept only in-frame beta chains. Every distinct CDR3 protein forms one entry, paired with its most common genes and DNA. The sample includes under 850,000 distinct CDR3 sequences, with about a fifth observed a single time. The top ten constitute about a tenth of the sample. The TCR sequence derives from a man aged 50-59 years who received an inactivated influenza vaccine. Donor details come from another sample of the same person, matched by shared clones. The V gene is TRBV4-3 and the J gene is TRBJ2-7; 7 middle bases align to TRBD2. This specimen was PBMCs from blood, taken roughly 5 days after vaccination. The DNA sequence follows: TGCGCCAGCAGCCAAGATCTAGCGGCAGCCTACGAGCAGTACTTC. This is translated as CASSQDLAAAYEQYF.